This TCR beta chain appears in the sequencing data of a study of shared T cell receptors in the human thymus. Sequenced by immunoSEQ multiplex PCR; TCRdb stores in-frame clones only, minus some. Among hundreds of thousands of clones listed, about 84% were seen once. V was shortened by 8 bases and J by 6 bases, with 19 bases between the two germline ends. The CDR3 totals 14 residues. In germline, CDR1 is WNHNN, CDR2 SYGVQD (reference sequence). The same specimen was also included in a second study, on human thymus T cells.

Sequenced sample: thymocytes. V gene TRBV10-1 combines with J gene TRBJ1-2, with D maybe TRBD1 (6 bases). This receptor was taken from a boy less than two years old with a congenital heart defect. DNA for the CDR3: TGCGCCAGCTACCTTCCCGACAGGAGTGATGGCTACACCTTC. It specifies CASYLPDRSDGYTF.